This record looks at one T cell receptor beta chain sequence and its context. Germline values: CDR1 MNHNY, CDR2 SVGAGI (reference sequence). V lost 6 bases to trimming and J lost 6 bases, with 18 bases between them. The CDR3 sequence is 15 residues long. Authors' analysis steps: Nucleated cell counts were estimated from reference gene primer amplification. Generated by immunoSEQ multiplex PCR, the TCRdb table keeps only in-frame clones and is missing some. The DNA was the basis for D and trimming; V, J and clone size are from that table. Here the sample spans 90,000 to 150,000 clones, 79% being singletons. The data were obtained in a study of blood T cell repertoires in COVID-19. Study-level information: Acute and convalescent COVID-19 samples came from the United States, Italy and Spain. T cells, B-cell-depleted T cells, or PBMCs supplied cDNA or gDNA.

The sequence was obtained from a woman older than 75 with acute or convalescent COVID-19. This chain joins TRBV6-6 and TRBJ1-5, with D maybe TRBD1 (5 bases). Sequencing was done on a sample of peripheral blood. As DNA, the CDR3 is TGTGCCAGCAGATACGGCGGGAGGGGAGGTCAGCCCCAGCATTTT. Amino acids: CASRYGGRGGQPQHF.